The 20 T cell receptor beta chains listed next were all sequenced from one sample in a study of beta chain features in type 1 diabetes. Study-wide results and limits: In all four CD4+ subsets, TCRB CDR3 length was significantly, moderately reduced in type 1 diabetes.

Since all of the isolated RNA was reverse transcribed, expressed TCRB transcripts were what got sequenced. Method: immunoSEQ multiplex PCR; TCRdb's copy keeps in-frame clones and lacks some. The data hold approximately 57,000 clones, with 50% to 55% observed a single time. Their antigen targets remain unknown. The sample taken for sequencing was Tregs from blood. The receptor source for this set is a woman aged 40 to 50 with type 1 diabetes.

The chain recombines TRBV6-5 with TRBJ2-5; a possible D gene is TRBD2 (5 bases). Per germline, CDR1 MNHEY and CDR2 SVGAGI. V was cut by 0 bases and J by 2 bases, with 13 bases left in between. This CDR3 is built from 16 residues. The CDR3 nucleotides read TGTGCCAGCAGTTACTCCCAAGGGTCGGGGCAAGAGACCCAGTACTTC. This gives the protein CASSYSQGSGQETQYF.

This clone was counted between two and nine times. CDR3 loop: CASSRPGTGDGYEQYF. The CDR3 DNA follows: TGTGCCAGCAGCCGCCCCGGGACAGGGGATGGCTACGAGCAGTACTTC. The rearrangement uses TRBV16 and TRBJ2-7, with TRBD1 matching 10 bases. Germline V gene data show CDR1 as KGHSY and CDR2 as FQNENV. This CDR3 spans 16 amino acids. The J segment lost 3 bases and the V segment lost 4 bases, leaving 9 bases of the junction unmatched. Based on the CDR3 plus reference TRBV16 and TRBJ2-7, the full variable domain is GEEVAQTPKHLVRGEGQKAKLYCAPIKGHSYVFWYQQVLKNEFKFLISFQNENVFDETGMPKERFSAKCLPNSPCSLEIQATKLEDSAVYFCASSRPGTGDGYEQYFGPGTRLTVT.

This chain joins TRBV10-3 and TRBJ1-1; 8 nucleotides align to TRBD1. Germline CDR1 reads ENHRY; CDR2 reads SYGVKD. The CDR3 contains 15 residues. Trimming at V came to 4 bases and at J to 0 bases, leaving 4 bases not matched to a gene. Here the CDR3 DNA reads TGTGCCATCAGTGCGGGACAGGATATGAACACTGAAGCTTTCTTT. It is translated as CAISAGQDMNTEAFF.

The chain combines TRBV5-1 with TRBJ1-1; D is unclear. V was trimmed by 1 base and J by 5 bases, leaving 12 bases between them. Germline loops: CDR1 SGHRS, CDR2 YFSETQ. The CDR3 runs to 14 residues. CDR3 residues: CASSLTGGVTEAFF. In DNA, the CDR3 is TGCGCCAGCAGCTTGACGGGCGGGGTGACTGAAGCTTTCTTT.

This clone was seen once. V gene TRBV11-2 combines with J gene TRBJ1-6; the match to TRBD1 covers 9 bases. V lost 8 bases to trimming and J lost 9 bases; unmatched junction nucleotides: 8. CDR3 length: 14 residues. The germline V gene encodes CDR1 SGHAT and CDR2 FQNNGV. Here the CDR3 reads CASGGTGRVSPLHF. The DNA for the CDR3 is TGTGCCAGCGGAGGGACAGGGAGGGTTTCACCCCTCCACTTT.

The J gene is TRBJ2-3, the V gene TRBV7-9, with D perhaps matching TRBD2 (6 bases). This CDR3 region has 16 residues. V dropped 5 bases and J dropped 3 bases, with 18 bases sitting between them. CDR1 SEHNR and CDR2 FQNEAQ come from the germline V gene (reference sequence). CDR3 bases: TGTGCCAGCAGCACGCGCGGGGCCCCTCGGACAGATACGCAGTATTTT. Translating it yields CASSTRGAPRTDTQYF.

This clone was recorded a few times. The V gene is TRBV30, the J gene TRBJ1-4; D call uncertain. The CDR3 is 14 amino acids. Trimming removed 2 bases from V and 0 bases from J, with 7 bases in between. Per the germline V gene, CDR1 is GTSNPN and CDR2 is SVGIG (reference sequence). The CDR3 sequence: CAWSKGATNEKLFF. The CDR3 DNA sequence: TGTGCCTGGAGTAAAGGAGCAACTAATGAAAAACTGTTTTTT.

This chain links TRBV7-2 with TRBJ1-1; no definite D call. The CDR3 loop spans 12 amino acids. Germline V gene data show CDR1 as SGHTA and CDR2 as FQGNSA. Trimming stripped 5 bases from V and 11 bases from J, with 15 bases between. CDR3 coding DNA: TGTGCCAGCAGCCCCGGAGTAGGAGGGGCTTTCTTT. As protein: CASSPGVGGAFF.

The V gene is TRBV28, the J gene TRBJ2-7; TRBD1 aligns across 7 bases. Germline V gene data show CDR1 as MDHEN and CDR2 as SYDVKM. After removal of 3 bases from V and 5 bases from J, the junction contained 10 bases not matched to a gene. The CDR3 loop spans 15 amino acids. CDR3 bases: TGTGCCAGCAGTTTTCGACAGGGCGCAATCAACGAGCAGTACTTC. Protein: CASSFRQGAINEQYF.

The chain carries TRBV9 and TRBJ2-2, with TRBD2 matching 11 bases. The CDR3 covers 16 residues. Germline assignment: CDR1 SGDLS and CDR2 YYNGEE. Trimming took 3 bases from V and 1 from J; bases not matched to a gene: 2. This CDR3 reads CASSAGTSGNTGELFF. CDR3 bases: TGTGCCAGCAGCGCCGGGACTAGCGGGAACACCGGGGAGCTGTTTTTT.

The chain links TRBV5-1 to TRBJ2-1; 9 bases match TRBD2. Trimming removed 0 bases from V and 8 bases from J; junction bases left unmatched: 6. The germline gives CDR1 SGHRS, CDR2 YFSETQ. The CDR3 sequence is 15 residues long. CDR3 DNA: TGCGCCAGCAGCTTGGGGGGACTAGCCCACGATGAGCAGTTCTTC. Translating it yields CASSLGGLAHDEQFF.

This chain links TRBV10-3 with TRBJ1-4, with 7 bases that match TRBD1. Unmatched junction bases numbered 10, after V lost 4 bases and J lost 5 bases. The germline CDR1 and CDR2 sequences are ENHRY and SYGVKD. There are 16 residues in the CDR3. CDR3 in DNA: TGTGCCATCAGTGGGGGACAGCTAGTGACAAATGAAAAACTGTTTTTT. Translation: CAISGGQLVTNEKLFF.

This chain uses TRBV25-1 with TRBJ1-2; TRBD1 might be the D (6 bases). CDR3 size: 14 residues. V was cut by 8 bases and J by 4 bases, with 17 bases left in between. Per germline, CDR1 MGHDK and CDR2 SYGVNS. CDR3 in amino acids: CASSVAGEGYGYTF. CDR3 coding DNA: TGTGCCAGCTCAGTGGCAGGGGAGGGCTATGGCTACACCTTC.

The J gene is TRBJ2-7, the V gene TRBV28; TRBD2 agrees at 11 bases. Germline loops: CDR1 MDHEN, CDR2 SYDVKM. CDR3 size: 15 residues. With V trimmed by 2 bases and J by 7 bases, 7 bases remained unmatched. The CDR3 region has the DNA TGTGCCAGCAGTTTACCTGGACTAGCGGGTCAAGAGCAGTACTTC. Amino acid sequence: CASSLPGLAGQEQYF.

The rearrangement joins TRBV7-2 to TRBJ1-6; D unclear. CDR1 and CDR2 (germline): SGHTA, FQGNSA. The CDR3 runs 19 residues. Deletions cut 1 base from V and 0 bases from J, with 16 bases between. DNA for the CDR3: TGTGCCAGCAGCTTAGGCCAGGCGCAAAGACGCTCCTATAATTCACCCCTCCACTTT. Its translation: CASSLGQAQRRSYNSPLHF.

This clone is a singleton in its sample. The rearrangement links TRBV7-2 to TRBJ1-5; D is undetermined. The CDR3 runs 15 residues. The V gene's germline CDR1 is SGHTA and CDR2 FQGNSA. V lost 5 bases, J lost 0 bases, and 11 bases lay in between. CDR3: CASSRVSYSNQPQHF. The CDR3 nucleotides are TGTGCCAGCAGCCGCGTCTCCTATAGCAATCAGCCCCAGCATTTT.

The chain carries TRBV28 and TRBJ2-4; 9 nucleotides match TRBD2. The CDR3 is 15 residues long. The J segment lost 3 bases and the V segment lost 5 bases, leaving 5 bases of the junction unmatched. The germline V gene encodes CDR1 MDHEN and CDR2 SYDVKM. The CDR3 DNA sequence: TGTGCCAGCAGTGTTAGCGGGAGAGGCAAAAACATTCAGTACTTC. It translates to CASSVSGRGKNIQYF.

This clone was seen more than once but under ten times. This chain links TRBV7-9 with TRBJ2-7; TRBD1 might be the D (6 bases). CDR1 is SEHNR, CDR2 FQNEAQ, per germline (reference sequence). The CDR3 runs to 16 residues. Trimming took off 4 bases at V and 5 bases at J, with 21 bases between the two ends. In nucleotides, the CDR3 is TGTGCCAGCAGCTCCAGGTCTGGGACATCCCCCCACGAGCAGTACTTC. It specifies CASSSRSGTSPHEQYF. Supplemented by reference TRBV7-9 and TRBJ2-7, the full variable domain reads DTGVSQNPRHKITKRGQNVTFRCDPISEHNRLYWYRQTLGQGPEFLTYFQNEAQLEKSRLLSDRFSAERPKGSFSTLEIQRTEQGDSAMYLCASSSRSGTSPHEQYFGPGTRLTVT.

This clone was detected a few times. The V call is TRBV4-2, the J call TRBJ1-4; 8 bases agree with TRBD1. The CDR3 covers 16 residues. The junction had 11 bases not matched to a gene; V was cut back by 3 bases and J by 8 bases. The V gene's germline CDR1 is LGHNA and CDR2 YNFKEQ. The CDR3 is CASSQGVMDRDEKLFF. DNA for the CDR3: TGTGCCAGCAGCCAGGGGGTTATGGACAGGGACGAAAAACTGTTTTTT.

This chain joins TRBV18 and TRBJ1-6, with 8 bases that match TRBD1. The CDR3 is 13 amino acids. V trimming: 6 bases; J trimming: 7 bases; junction bases outside the gene matches: 2. From germline, CDR1 is KGHSH and CDR2 LQKENI. The CDR3 reads CASSDRANSPLHF. The CDR3 DNA sequence: TGTGCCAGCTCGGACAGGGCGAATTCACCCCTCCACTTT.